These T cell receptor beta chains were read from a single sample in a study of CD8+CD57+ T cells in acquired aplastic anemia. TCRdb itself ran the reads through MiXCR, one entry per CDR3 protein. The table has 200,000 to 250,000 distinct CDR3 sequences, about half seen once. The sample consisted of sorted CD4+, CD8+, or CD8+CD57+ T cells (not recorded which) from PBMCs. These receptors came from a human donor with aplastic anemia. The CDR3 runs from the conserved cysteine through the conserved F or W. The order of the fields is J gene, clone size, D gene, V gene, CDR3 protein, CDR3 DNA. A D gene is named only where the DNA matches it firmly. The listing skips clone size in some rows; elsewhere it reads once, few, many or a size class.

j_gene: TRBJ2-7
abundance: .
d_gene: TRBD1
v_gene: TRBV10-3
CDR3aa: CAISPGTGSNEQYF
CDR3nt: TGTGCCATCAGTCCCGGGACAGGGTCTAACGAGCAGTACTTC

j_gene: TRBJ2-5
abundance: .
d_gene: .
v_gene: TRBV5-4
CDR3aa: CASSLGPGARPRGKTQYF
CDR3nt: TGTGCCAGCAGCTTGGGTCCAGGTGCCAGGCCAAGGGGGAAGACCCAGTACTTC

j_gene: TRBJ1-1
abundance: .
d_gene: .
v_gene: TRBV6-4
CDR3aa: CASSQVFPEAFF
CDR3nt: TGTGCCAGCAGCCAAGTCTTTCCTGAAGCTTTCTTT

j_gene: TRBJ2-5
abundance: many
d_gene: TRBD2
v_gene: TRBV10-1
CDR3aa: CASSQAGTSPAMGPDKQETQYF
CDR3nt: TGCGCCAGCAGTCAAGCAGGGACTAGCCCCGCTATGGGGCCCGATAAACAAGAGACCCAGTACTTC

j_gene: TRBJ1-3
abundance: many
d_gene: .
v_gene: TRBV20-1
CDR3aa: CSARDSRNTIYF
CDR3nt: TGCAGTGCTAGAGACTCAAGGAACACCATATATTTT

j_gene: TRBJ1-2
abundance: .
d_gene: TRBD1
v_gene: TRBV7-6
CDR3aa: CASSPQGAGTDNYGYTF
CDR3nt: TGTGCCAGCAGCCCACAGGGGGCCGGTACAGATAACTATGGCTACACCTTC

j_gene: TRBJ2-1
abundance: many
d_gene: TRBD2
v_gene: TRBV14
CDR3aa: CASSQDALGRVYEQFF
CDR3nt: TGTGCCAGCAGCCAAGATGCCCTCGGGAGGGTATATGAGCAGTTCTTC

j_gene: TRBJ2-7
abundance: .
d_gene: .
v_gene: TRBV29-1
CDR3aa: CGVEPAYEQYF
CDR3nt: TGCGGCGTTGAACCGGCCTACGAGCAGTACTTC

j_gene: TRBJ1-5
abundance: once
d_gene: .
v_gene: TRBV20-1
CDR3aa: CSAPPGPGDQPQHF
CDR3nt: TGCAGTGCTCCTCCGGGACCGGGAGATCAGCCCCAGCATTTT

j_gene: TRBJ2-7
abundance: once
d_gene: .
v_gene: TRBV10-2
CDR3aa: CASSGGAGADF
CDR3nt: TGCGCCAGCAGTGGGGGCGCGGGGGCCGACTTC

j_gene: TRBJ2-7
abundance: .
d_gene: TRBD1
v_gene: TRBV6-5
CDR3aa: CASSFPGTGVWEQYF
CDR3nt: TGTGCCAGCAGTTTCCCCGGGACAGGGGTTTGGGAGCAGTACTTC

j_gene: TRBJ1-1
abundance: .
d_gene: .
v_gene: TRBV19
CDR3aa: CASSLTESTEAFF
CDR3nt: TGTGCCAGCTCTCTCACAGAGAGCACTGAAGCTTTCTTT

j_gene: TRBJ2-2
abundance: .
d_gene: .
v_gene: TRBV7-3
CDR3aa: CASSYQGGGNTGELFF
CDR3nt: TGTGCCAGCAGCTATCAGGGGGGGGGGAACACTGGGGAGCTGTTTTTT

j_gene: TRBJ1-5
abundance: many
d_gene: TRBD1
v_gene: TRBV4-1
CDR3aa: CASSAFGGGNSNQPQHF
CDR3nt: TGCGCCAGCAGCGCTTTTGGAGGGGGCAATAGCAATCAGCCCCAGCATTTT

j_gene: TRBJ2-5
abundance: .
d_gene: .
v_gene: TRBV6-6
CDR3aa: CASNLVGLQETQYF
CDR3nt: TGTGCCAGCAACCTCGTTGGGCTACAAGAGACCCAGTACTTC

j_gene: TRBJ1-2
abundance: many
d_gene: TRBD1
v_gene: TRBV19
CDR3aa: CASSRQGTYGYTF
CDR3nt: TGTGCCAGTAGTCGACAGGGGACCTATGGCTACACCTTC

j_gene: TRBJ2-3
abundance: many
d_gene: TRBD2
v_gene: TRBV7-9
CDR3aa: CASSSTGTSGGLDTQYF
CDR3nt: TGTGCCAGCAGCTCGACCGGGACTAGCGGGGGGCTGGATACGCAGTATTTT

j_gene: TRBJ2-2
abundance: many
d_gene: TRBD1
v_gene: TRBV15
CDR3aa: CATSLGPDRANTGELFF
CDR3nt: TGTGCCACCAGCTTGGGGCCTGACAGGGCGAACACCGGGGAGCTGTTTTTT

j_gene: TRBJ1-5
abundance: .
d_gene: TRBD1
v_gene: TRBV27
CDR3aa: CASSFQGVSNQPQHF
CDR3nt: TGTGCCAGCAGTTTCCAGGGGGTCAGCAATCAGCCCCAGCATTTT

j_gene: TRBJ2-2
abundance: many
d_gene: .
v_gene: TRBV5-1
CDR3aa: CASSLAGRVGTGELFF
CDR3nt: TGCGCCAGCAGCTTGGCGGGCAGGGTTGGCACCGGGGAGCTGTTTTTT

j_gene: TRBJ1-5
abundance: few
d_gene: .
v_gene: TRBV5-6
CDR3aa: CASSLSGVYVNQPQHF
CDR3nt: TGTGCCAGCAGCTTGTCAGGGGTTTATGTCAATCAGCCCCAGCATTTT

j_gene: TRBJ2-5
abundance: many
d_gene: .
v_gene: TRBV5-1
CDR3aa: CASSSGGGETQYF
CDR3nt: TGTGCCAGCAGCTCGGGTGGCGGGGAGACCCAGTACTTC

j_gene: TRBJ2-2
abundance: many
d_gene: .
v_gene: TRBV19
CDR3aa: CASSISGTGELFF
CDR3nt: TGTGCCAGTAGTATTAGTGGTACCGGGGAGCTGTTTTTT

j_gene: TRBJ2-3
abundance: many
d_gene: TRBD2
v_gene: TRBV20-1
CDR3aa: CSAPGLPSTDTQYF
CDR3nt: TGCAGTGCCCCGGGACTACCGAGCACAGATACGCAGTATTTT